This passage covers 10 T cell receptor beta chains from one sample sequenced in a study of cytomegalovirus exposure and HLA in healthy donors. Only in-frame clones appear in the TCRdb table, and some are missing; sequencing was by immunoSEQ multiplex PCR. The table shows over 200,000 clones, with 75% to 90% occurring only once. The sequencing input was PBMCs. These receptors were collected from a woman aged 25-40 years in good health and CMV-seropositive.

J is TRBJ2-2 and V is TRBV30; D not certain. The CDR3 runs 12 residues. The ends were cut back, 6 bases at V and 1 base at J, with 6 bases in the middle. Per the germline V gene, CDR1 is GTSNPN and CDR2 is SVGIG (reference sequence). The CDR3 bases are TGTGCCTGTGTGCAGAACACCGGGGAGCTGTTTTTT. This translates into CACVQNTGELFF.

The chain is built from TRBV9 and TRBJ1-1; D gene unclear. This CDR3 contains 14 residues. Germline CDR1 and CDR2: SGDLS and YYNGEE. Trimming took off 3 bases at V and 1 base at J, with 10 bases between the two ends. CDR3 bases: TGTGCCAGCAGCGGATGGACGGCGAACACTGAAGCTTTCTTT. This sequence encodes CASSGWTANTEAFF.

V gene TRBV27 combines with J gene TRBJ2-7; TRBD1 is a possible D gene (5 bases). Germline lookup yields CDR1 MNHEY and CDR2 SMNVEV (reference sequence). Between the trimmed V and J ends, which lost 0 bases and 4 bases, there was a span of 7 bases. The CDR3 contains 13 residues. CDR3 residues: CASSLSRGYEQYF. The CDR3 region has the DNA TGTGCCAGCAGTTTATCTAGGGGATACGAGCAGTACTTC.

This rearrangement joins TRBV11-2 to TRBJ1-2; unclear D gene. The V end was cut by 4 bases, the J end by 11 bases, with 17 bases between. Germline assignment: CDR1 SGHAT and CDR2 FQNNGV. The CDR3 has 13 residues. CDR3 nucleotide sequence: TGTGCCAGCAGCTCCCGTGGGGTGGGAAAATACACCTTC. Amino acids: CASSSRGVGKYTF.

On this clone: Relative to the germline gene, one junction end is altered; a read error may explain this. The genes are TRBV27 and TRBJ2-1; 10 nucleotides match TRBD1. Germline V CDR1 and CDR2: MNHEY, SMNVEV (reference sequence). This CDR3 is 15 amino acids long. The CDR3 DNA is TGTGCCAGCATTTTAAGACAGGGGGCCCACAATGAGCAGTTCTTC. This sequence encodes CASILRQGAHNEQFF.

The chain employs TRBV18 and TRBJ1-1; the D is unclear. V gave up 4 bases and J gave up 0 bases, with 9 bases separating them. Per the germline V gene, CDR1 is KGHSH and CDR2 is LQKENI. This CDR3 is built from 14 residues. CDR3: CASSLGRMNTEAFF. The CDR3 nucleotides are TGTGCCAGCTCACTTGGCCGGATGAACACTGAAGCTTTCTTT.

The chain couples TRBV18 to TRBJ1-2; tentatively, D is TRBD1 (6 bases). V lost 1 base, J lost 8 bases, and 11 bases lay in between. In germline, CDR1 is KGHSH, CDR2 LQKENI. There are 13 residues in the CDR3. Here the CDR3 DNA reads TGTGCCAGCTCACCACGACAGGAAGAGGGCTACACCTTC. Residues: CASSPRQEEGYTF.

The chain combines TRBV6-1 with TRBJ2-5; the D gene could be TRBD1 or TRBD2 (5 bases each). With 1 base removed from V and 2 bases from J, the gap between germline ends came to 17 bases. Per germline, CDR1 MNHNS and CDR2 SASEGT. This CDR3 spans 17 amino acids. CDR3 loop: CASSEEMGVYSQETQYF. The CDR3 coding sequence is TGTGCCAGCAGTGAAGAAATGGGGGTATATTCACAAGAGACCCAGTACTTC.

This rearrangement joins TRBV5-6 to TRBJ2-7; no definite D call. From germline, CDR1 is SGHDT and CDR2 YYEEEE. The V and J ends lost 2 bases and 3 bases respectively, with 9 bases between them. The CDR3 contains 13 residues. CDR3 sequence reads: CASSFWSLYEQYF. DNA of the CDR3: TGTGCCAGCAGCTTTTGGTCACTCTACGAGCAGTACTTC.

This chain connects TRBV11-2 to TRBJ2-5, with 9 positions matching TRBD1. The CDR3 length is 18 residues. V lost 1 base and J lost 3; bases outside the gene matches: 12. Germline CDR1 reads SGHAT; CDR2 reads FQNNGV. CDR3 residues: CASSLALPRQGEKETQYF. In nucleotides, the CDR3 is TGTGCCAGCAGCTTAGCCCTACCCCGACAGGGGGAAAAAGAGACCCAGTACTTC. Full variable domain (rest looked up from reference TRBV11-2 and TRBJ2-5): EAGVAQSPRYKIIEKRQSVAFWCNPISGHATLYWYQQILGQGPKLLIQFQNNGVVDDSQLPKDRFSAERLKGVDSTLKIQPAKLEDSAVYLCASSLALPRQGEKETQYFGPGTRLLVL.